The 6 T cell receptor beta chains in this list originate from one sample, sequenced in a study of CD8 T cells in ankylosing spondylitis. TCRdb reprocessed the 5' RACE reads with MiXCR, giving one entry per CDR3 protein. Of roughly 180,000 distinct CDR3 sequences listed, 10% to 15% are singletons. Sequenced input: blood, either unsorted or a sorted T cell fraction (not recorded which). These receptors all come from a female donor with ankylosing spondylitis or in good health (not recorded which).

The CDR3, as DNA: TGCGCCAGCAGCCTCCACCAGCTAGCTAATGAGCAGTTCTTC. Translated: CASSLHQLANEQFF. V gene TRBV4-3 combines with J gene TRBJ2-1; maybe TRBD2 (5 bases). The CDR3 is 14 residues long. CDR1 is LGHNA, CDR2 YSLEER, per germline. The ends were cut back, 4 bases at V and 7 bases at J, with 14 bases in the middle.

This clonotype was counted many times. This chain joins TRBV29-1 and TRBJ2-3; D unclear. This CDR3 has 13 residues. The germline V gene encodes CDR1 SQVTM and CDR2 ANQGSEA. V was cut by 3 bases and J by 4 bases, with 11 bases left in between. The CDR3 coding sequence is TGCAGCGTTGACATTCAACAGTCAGATACGCAGTATTTT. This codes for CSVDIQQSDTQYF.

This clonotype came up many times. The CDR3 here is CASSFLRAQHF. The CDR3 nucleotides read TGTGCCAGCAGTTTCCTTAGGGCCCAGCATTTT. This rearrangement joins TRBV28 to TRBJ1-5; D is undetermined. Germline CDR1 reads MDHEN; CDR2 reads SYDVKM. V lost 3 bases and J lost 11, with 8 bases in between. This CDR3 comprises 11 residues.

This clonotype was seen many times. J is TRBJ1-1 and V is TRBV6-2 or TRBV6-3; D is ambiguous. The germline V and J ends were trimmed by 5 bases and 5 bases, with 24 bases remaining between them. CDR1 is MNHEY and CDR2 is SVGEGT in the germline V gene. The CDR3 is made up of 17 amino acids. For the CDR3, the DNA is TGTGCCAGCAGTAAACCTCTTGTCGGGGTCGAACGGACTGAAGCTTTCTTT. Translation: CASSKPLVGVERTEAFF.

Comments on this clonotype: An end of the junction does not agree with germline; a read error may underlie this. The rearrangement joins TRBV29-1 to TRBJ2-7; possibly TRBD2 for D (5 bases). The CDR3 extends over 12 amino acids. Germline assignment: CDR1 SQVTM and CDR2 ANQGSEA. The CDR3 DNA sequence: TGTAGCGTTAAAGTCGGCTCCTACGAGCAGTACTTC. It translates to CSVKVGSYEQYF.

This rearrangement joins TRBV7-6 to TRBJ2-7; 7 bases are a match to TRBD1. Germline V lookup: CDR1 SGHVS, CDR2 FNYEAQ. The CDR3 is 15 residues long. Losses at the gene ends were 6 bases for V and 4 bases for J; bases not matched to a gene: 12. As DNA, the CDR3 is TGTGCCAGCAGTAGTACAGGGGACCCGATATACGAGCAGTACTTC. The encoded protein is CASSSTGDPIYEQYF.